The clone carrying this TCR beta chain was counted between two and nine times. What it binds is unknown. This entry belongs to a study of identical twins. With template switching, a universal primer site was added, and the cDNA carried unique molecular identifiers. TCRdb redid the calling of the 5' RACE reads with MiXCR, one entry per CDR3 protein. Here the sample spans about 240,000 distinct CDR3 sequences, about 13% being singletons. J lost 0 bases, V lost 1 base, and 1 base had no gene match. This CDR3 comprises 14 residues. The V gene's germline CDR1 is DFQATT and CDR2 SNEGSKA (reference sequence). Study-level points and caveats: Out-of-frame alpha sequences common to twins exhibited a surplus of low generation probability.

The sample also formed part of further work on yellow fever vaccine responses in identical twins.

This rearrangement joins TRBV20-1 to TRBJ2-5, with 8 bases matching TRBD2. The sequencing sample was made of memory (CD45RO+) T cells sorted from blood. The sequence was obtained from a young woman in good health. The CDR3: CSARVSGNQETQYF. In DNA, the CDR3 is TGCAGTGCTAGAGTTAGCGGGAACCAAGAGACCCAGTACTTC.